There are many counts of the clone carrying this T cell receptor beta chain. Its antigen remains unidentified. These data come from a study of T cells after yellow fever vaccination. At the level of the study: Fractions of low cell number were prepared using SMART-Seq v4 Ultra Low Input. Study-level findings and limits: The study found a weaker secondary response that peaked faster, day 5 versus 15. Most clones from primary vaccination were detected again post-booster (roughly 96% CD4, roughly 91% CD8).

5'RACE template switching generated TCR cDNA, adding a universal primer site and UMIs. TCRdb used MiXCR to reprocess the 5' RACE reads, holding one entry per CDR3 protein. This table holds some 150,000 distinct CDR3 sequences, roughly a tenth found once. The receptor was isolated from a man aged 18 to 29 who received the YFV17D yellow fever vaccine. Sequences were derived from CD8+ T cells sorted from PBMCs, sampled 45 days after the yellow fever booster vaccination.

CDR3 DNA: TGCGCCAGCAGCTTGGCCGTGCTAGATAAATATGAGCAGTTCTTC. Protein: CASSLAVLDKYEQFF. The genes are TRBV5-1 and TRBJ2-1; D remains unclear. There are 15 residues in the CDR3. The germline V and J ends were trimmed by 0 bases and 8 bases, with 15 bases remaining between them. Germline CDR1 SGHRS, CDR2 YFSETQ.